Sequencing of this TCR beta chain was carried out in a study of shared clonotypes between healthy human individuals (dated by TCRdb to the early 2020s). Background for the entire study: A few men and two women, aged 18 to 49 years, made up the cohort. For each donor, CD4 naive and CD4 memory were each given three plates, CD8 naive was given two plates, and CD8 memory was given one plate. Blood TCR repertoires of roughly five healthy adults were deeply sequenced to estimate repertoire size and the extent of clonotype sharing between individuals. To increase sequencing depth and limit assay-specific biases, TCR repertoire library preparation and sequencing were carried out by different laboratories using diverse techniques. Between about 0.9 and 10 billion PBMCs per donor were obtained by leukapheresis.

This clone was found many times. The antigen this receptor binds is unknown. There are no base qualities to consult, and no much larger clone falls within one base. Study-wide conclusions, independent of this receptor: Across several donors, about 5% of naive CD4, roughly 3.8% of naive CD8, approximately 2.5% of memory CD4, and roughly 0.41% of memory CD8 clonotypes were shared. Larger estimated clonotype richness was generally found for naive subsets than for memory subsets. Pairwise subsampling led to the expectation that sequencing depth would affect the degree of clonotype sharing among donors. Higher generation probabilities were observed for clonotypes shared by all four sorted-subset donors than for non-shared clonotypes. Sampling was restricted to blood, and TCR repertoires in tissues likely differ from the TCR repertoires found in blood. Even with the large sequencing depth, rarefaction of the sorted-subset datasets indicated that sequencing was incomplete. Because the study included a small number of donors, the genetic and exposure-history diversity represented was limited.

Using the deep immunoSEQ assay, TCR CDR3 regions were amplified from genomic DNA by multiplex PCR. Genomic DNA extracted from each cell subset was distributed evenly over all wells of several immunoSEQ 96-well plates, and each plate served as one replicate. Each replicate PCR for sorted subsets received about 200 ng genomic DNA, equal to roughly 33,000 T cell genomes. Purified libraries were measured with a Qubit 3.0 fluorometer, size-checked on a Bioanalyzer 2100, and measured again with the KAPA Library Quantification kit. Every immunoSEQ 96-well plate was sequenced on a separate single-read 150-cycle Illumina NextSeq 550 flow cell. Concerning the study's data processing: Because the immunoSEQ output held only junctional sequences and lacked quality scores, the filtering could not match the filtering applied to full-length reads. To assign V/J genes and CDR3, sequences were annotated using PyIR, a Python wrapper for IgBLAST v1.9, with IMGT germline references. Reads with weak V/J assignments (E-value above 1e-6), missing CDR3, stop codons, out-of-frame junctions, or ambiguous translated residues were removed. V3J clonotypes were defined as sequences sharing the same inferred V gene, J gene, and CDR3 amino acid sequence. Percentage overlap between repertoires was calculated by dividing the number of shared unique clonotypes by the size of the smaller repertoire. Repertoire richness was assessed with RTK rarefaction, the Chao1 estimator, and Recon v2.1 estimates of unobserved clonotypes. OLGA was used to compute generation probabilities for all TCRbeta clonotypes that the gDNA method yielded from a few donors. Imported from immuneACCESS, the table was reduced by TCRdb to in-frame sequences with V and J called. These copies leave out some clones; in studies compared against another copy, an unresolved V gene accounts for under half, and the cause of the remainder is not known. V and J calls and clone size follow that table, whereas D and trimming were derived from the DNA. Counted in this sample were 700,000 or so clones; approximately 75% of them appeared once. The top ten clonotypes cover about 1.8% of the sample.

The donors were healthy, HIV-negative adults who had no recently reported acute infections or vaccinations. Every donor was a Caucasian adult living in Nashville, Tennessee, USA. Magnetic negative selection was used to enrich CD4+ T cells, after which naive cells were positively selected on CD45RA and the negative fraction became the memory subset. Blood was collected by leukapheresis, and PBMCs were isolated by Ficoll-Histopaque density gradient centrifugation and then cryopreserved in liquid nitrogen vapor phase. Purity and quantity of every magnetically sorted T cell population were checked by analytical flow cytometry. Genomic DNA was isolated from every sorted fraction and measured by UV absorbance on a Nanodrop 2000c. The germline V gene sets CDR1 to SQVTM and CDR2 to ANQGSEA. V lost 5 bases and J lost 3 bases, and the count of bases not matched to a germline gene is 12. The CDR3 covers 17 residues, taking in both the cysteine and the phenylalanine. Only the CDR3 DNA is retained, 51 bases long and in frame from the first base.

This TCR came from a woman aged 25 to 39 in good health. The sample consisted of memory CD4+ T cells sorted from blood. Per the publication, the cell subset or site label means: CD45RA-negative fraction. The chain couples TRBV29-1 to TRBJ2-1; TRBD2 fits 11 bases in the junction. CDR3 sequence: CSVILAGAPLLYNEQFF. Read as DNA, the sequence is TGCAGCGTTATACTAGCGGGAGCGCCACTCCTCTACAATGAGCAGTTCTTC.